These 30 T cell receptor beta chains came from one sample sequenced in a study of blood T cell repertoires in COVID-19. Some clones are missing from TCRdb's copy, which holds only in-frame ones; the method was immunoSEQ multiplex PCR. The repertoire includes 200,000 to 250,000 clones, about 85% of them detected once, and approximately 12% sits in the top ten. The sequenced sample was peripheral blood. Receptor source: a woman aged 18-29 years who had recovered from COVID-19.

This chain connects TRBV19 to TRBJ1-4; D unclear. Per the germline V gene, CDR1 is LNHDA and CDR2 is SQIVND (reference sequence). This CDR3 spans 14 amino acids. Trimming shortened V by 5 bases and J by 5 bases, and 12 bases separated the two germline ends. This chain's CDR3 is CASSWGAPNEKLFF. In nucleotides, the CDR3 is TGTGCCAGTAGTTGGGGAGCCCCGAATGAAAAACTGTTTTTT.

The genes are TRBV18 and TRBJ2-7; the match to TRBD1 covers 8 bases. This CDR3 comprises 14 residues. The V segment lost 6 bases and the J segment 3 bases; nucleotides outside the gene matches: 7. From germline, CDR1 is KGHSH and CDR2 LQKENI. The CDR3 nucleotides are TGTGCCAGCTCGCACCGGGACAGGCACTACGAGCAGTACTTC. It yields the protein CASSHRDRHYEQYF.

This clone was seen a handful of times. This sequence joins TRBV6-6 and TRBJ2-3; 10 bases are shared with TRBD2. Germline CDR1 MNHNY, CDR2 SVGAGI (reference sequence). This CDR3 contains 16 residues. Trimming cost V 6 bases and J 6 bases; bases outside gene matches: 12. CDR3 coding DNA: TGTGCCAGCAGAACCTCCCTAGCGGGAGTGTCGGATACGCAGTATTTT. This sequence encodes CASRTSLAGVSDTQYF.

This chain uses TRBV14 with TRBJ1-4; D gene ambiguous. CDR3 size: 14 residues. Germline V gene data show CDR1 as SGHDN and CDR2 as FVKESK. Trimming shortened V by 3 bases and J by 7 bases, and 12 bases separated the two germline ends. DNA for the CDR3: TGTGCCAGCAGCCAGCTCGGGATGGGTGAAAAACTGTTTTTT. Amino acid sequence: CASSQLGMGEKLFF.

V and J are TRBV7-6 and TRBJ1-3; D gene ambiguous. Per germline, CDR1 SGHVS and CDR2 FNYEAQ. V dropped 4 bases and J dropped 0 bases, with 4 bases sitting between them. The CDR3 runs 13 residues. Here the CDR3 reads CASSSSSGNTIYF. In DNA, the CDR3 is TGTGCCAGCAGCTCCTCCTCTGGAAACACCATATATTTT.

V gene TRBV5-1 combines with J gene TRBJ1-2, with D perhaps TRBD1 (6 bases). Germline-derived CDR1 and CDR2 are SGHRS and YFSETQ. The CDR3 loop spans 14 amino acids. Trimming cost V 0 bases and J 4 bases, with 10 bases left between them. The DNA for the CDR3 is TGCGCCAGCAGCTTGGCCGGGGGGCCCTATGGCTACACCTTC. This sequence encodes CASSLAGGPYGYTF.

CDR3 protein: CASSQELAKNIQYF. The DNA of the CDR3 is TGTGCCAGCAGCCAAGAACTAGCCAAAAACATTCAGTACTTC. This rearrangement joins TRBV4-2 to TRBJ2-4, with D hard to call. Looked up from germline, CDR1 is LGHNA and CDR2 is YNFKEQ. This CDR3 is built from 14 residues. Deletions cut 0 bases from V and 0 bases from J, with 3 bases between.

To note about this clone: Other DNA sequences of this sample code for an identical CDR3. The V gene is TRBV18, the J gene TRBJ1-5; D is perhaps TRBD1 (5 bases). Germline lookup yields CDR1 KGHSH and CDR2 LQKENI. The CDR3 sequence is 14 residues long. V was cut by 2 bases and J by 1 base, with 6 bases left in between. CDR3 DNA sequence: TGTGCCAGCTCACCAGGGGGGAGCAATCAGCCCCAGCATTTT. Translated, it gives CASSPGGSNQPQHF.

The chain links TRBV18 to TRBJ2-5; 7 positions agree with TRBD1. The CDR3 loop spans 14 amino acids. CDR1 KGHSH and CDR2 LQKENI come from the germline V gene. V was clipped by 4 bases and J by 2 bases; unmatched bases: 4. CDR3 coding DNA: TGTGCCAGCTCACGGAACAGGGGACAAGAGACCCAGTACTTC. It specifies CASSRNRGQETQYF.

The genes are TRBV6-4 and TRBJ2-1; 7 bases are a match to TRBD1. With 5 bases clipped from V and 6 bases from J, the junction kept 7 bases outside the gene matches. Germline V lookup: CDR1 MRHNA, CDR2 SNTAGT. The CDR3 covers 14 residues. The CDR3 DNA is TGTGCCAGCAGTCCAGGGGGACATATCAATGAGCAGTTCTTC. This sequence encodes CASSPGGHINEQFF.

The count of this clone is one. This chain links TRBV13 with TRBJ2-5; 9 bases match TRBD2. CDR3 length: 16 residues. The V gene's germline CDR1 is PRHDT and CDR2 FYEKMQ (reference sequence). V was pared by 0 bases and J by 2 bases, with 4 bases of the junction left unmatched. CDR3 residues: CASSLGSSGNQETQYF. The CDR3 bases are TGTGCCAGCAGCTTAGGTTCTAGCGGGAATCAAGAGACCCAGTACTTC.

The genes are TRBV5-1 and TRBJ1-1, with 9 nucleotides matching TRBD1. The V gene's germline CDR1 is SGHRS and CDR2 YFSETQ. V shed 0 bases and J 3 bases; nucleotides not matched to a gene: 6. The CDR3 sequence is 16 residues long. The CDR3 protein is CASSLAQGALDTEAFF. DNA of the CDR3: TGCGCCAGCAGCTTGGCACAGGGGGCTTTAGACACTGAAGCTTTCTTT.

The chain couples TRBV30 to TRBJ2-2, with D maybe TRBD1 (5 bases). Looked up from germline, CDR1 is GTSNPN and CDR2 is SVGIG (reference sequence). The CDR3 covers 14 residues. Trimming left V 2 bases short and J 5 bases short, with 12 bases between. The CDR3 bases are TGTGCCTGGAGTATCGCGACAGTTACCGGGGAGCTGTTTTTT. This codes for CAWSIATVTGELFF.

This chain joins TRBV7-3 and TRBJ1-1, with D possibly matching TRBD1 (5 bases). This CDR3 comprises 15 residues. The V end was cut by 2 bases, the J end by 1 base, with 11 bases between. The V gene's germline CDR1 is SGHTA and CDR2 FQGTGA. The CDR3 nucleotides read TGTGCCAGCAGCTTACCAATCGGGGGGAACACTGAAGCTTTCTTT. It specifies CASSLPIGGNTEAFF. Combining the CDR3 with reference TRBV7-3 and TRBJ1-1 gives the whole variable domain GAGVSQTPSNKVTEKGKYVELRCDPISGHTALYWYRQSLGQGPEFLIYFQGTGAADDSGLPNDRFFAVRPEGSVSTLKIQRTERGDSAVYLCASSLPIGGNTEAFFGQGTRLTVV.

This clone was seen once. The rearrangement uses TRBV7-3 and TRBJ1-1; no clear D. Per germline, CDR1 SGHTA and CDR2 FQGTGA. The CDR3 is 13 residues long. Trimming cost V 4 bases and J 1 base, with 7 bases left between them. CDR3 nucleotides: TGTGCCAGCAGCTCGGGAACGAACACTGAAGCTTTCTTT. It translates to CASSSGTNTEAFF.

This clone turned up a few times. The rearrangement links TRBV7-6 to TRBJ2-2; possible D gene TRBD2, 6 bases. In germline, CDR1 is SGHVS, CDR2 FNYEAQ. V gave up 1 base and J gave up 4 bases, with 13 bases separating them. The CDR3 runs 16 residues. The CDR3: CASSLVPGVGTGELFF. CDR3 coding DNA: TGTGCCAGCAGCTTAGTTCCGGGAGTGGGCACCGGGGAGCTGTTTTTT.

The chain joins TRBV6-2 or TRBV6-3 to TRBJ1-2; a possible D gene is TRBD1 (6 bases). CDR3 length: 15 residues. V was clipped by 2 bases and J by 2 bases, with 12 bases between them. Per the germline V gene, CDR1 is MNHEY and CDR2 is SVGEGT. The CDR3 spells CASSYGDGQNYGYTF. The CDR3 DNA follows: TGTGCCAGCAGTTACGGGGACGGACAGAACTATGGCTACACCTTC.

V gene TRBV9 combines with J gene TRBJ1-4; D perhaps matches TRBD1 (5 bases). Germline CDR1 and CDR2: SGDLS and YYNGEE. The CDR3 is 13 residues long. The V end was cut by 4 bases, the J end by 8 bases, with 12 bases between. The CDR3 DNA follows: TGTGCCAGCAGCCCGGGCGGGGGGGAAAAACTGTTTTTT. Amino acids: CASSPGGGEKLFF.

This chain joins TRBV3-1 (or the pseudogene TRBV3-2) and TRBJ2-1, with 7 positions matching TRBD2. V lost 0 bases to trimming and J lost 9 bases; unmatched junction nucleotides: 8. The CDR3 consists of 15 residues. Per germline, CDR1 LGHDT and CDR2 YNNKEL (reference sequence). CDR3 region: CASSQDRAGVTEQFF. The CDR3 DNA follows: TGTGCCAGCAGCCAAGATCGGGCGGGAGTAACTGAGCAGTTCTTC.

The chain is built from TRBV30 and TRBJ2-7, with 7 bases identical to TRBD1. The germline gives CDR1 GTSNPN, CDR2 SVGIG (reference sequence). Unmatched junction bases numbered 4, after V lost 4 bases and J lost 1 base. The length of the CDR3 is 13 residues. CDR3 sequence: CAWTGTESYEQYF. Written as DNA, the CDR3 is TGTGCCTGGACCGGGACAGAGTCCTACGAGCAGTACTTC.

V and J are TRBV7-3 and TRBJ2-3; D is possibly TRBD2 (6 bases). The CDR3 runs to 15 residues. Germline CDR1 and CDR2: SGHTA and FQGTGA. V was pared by 4 bases and J by 1 base, with 12 bases between. CDR3 nucleotide sequence: TGTGCCAGCAGCTCTGTCGGGAGAGGCACAGATACGCAGTATTTT. Protein: CASSSVGRGTDTQYF.

The chain combines TRBV27 with TRBJ2-1; D is perhaps TRBD2 (6 bases). This CDR3 has 11 residues. CDR1 and CDR2 (germline): MNHEY, SMNVEV (reference sequence). Trimming cost V 3 bases and J 10 bases, with 7 bases left between them. CDR3 loop: CASSFRGEQFF. The CDR3 DNA follows: TGTGCCAGCAGTTTCCGGGGGGAGCAGTTCTTC.

V gene TRBV29-1 combines with J gene TRBJ2-3; TRBD2 matches 8 bases. Unmatched junction bases numbered 10, after V lost 3 bases and J lost 2 bases. Germline CDR1 SQVTM, CDR2 ANQGSEA. The CDR3 spans 16 residues. CDR3 residues: CSVDGRGYRDTDTQYF. The CDR3 DNA sequence: TGCAGCGTTGACGGGAGGGGCTACCGAGACACAGATACGCAGTATTTT.

The chain combines TRBV12-3 or TRBV12-4 with TRBJ1-1; D is uncertain. Trimming pared 1 base from V and 0 bases from J, leaving 3 bases between. The CDR3 covers 13 residues. CDR3 sequence (DNA): TGTGCCAGCAGTTTAGGAGTGAACACTGAAGCTTTCTTT. It encodes CASSLGVNTEAFF.

The J gene is TRBJ2-2, the V gene TRBV27; 11 bases fit TRBD1. The CDR3 runs to 17 residues. Germline V gives CDR1 MNHEY, CDR2 SMNVEV (reference sequence). V lost 1 base and J lost 6; bases outside the gene matches: 7. The CDR3 loop reads CASSLLEGTGGSGELFF. In DNA form, the CDR3 reads TGTGCCAGCAGTTTATTGGAGGGGACAGGGGGATCCGGGGAGCTGTTTTTT.

V usage is TRBV10-1 and J usage is TRBJ1-5; a weak D match, TRBD1 (6 bases). The V end lost 2 bases, the J end lost 5 bases, and 7 bases lay between the germline ends. This CDR3 is built from 13 residues. CDR1 is WNHNN, CDR2 SYGVQD, per germline (reference sequence). CDR3 bases: TGCGCCAGCAGTGAGGAGGGGGATCAGCCCCAGCATTTT. As protein: CASSEEGDQPQHF.

CDR3 sequence (DNA): TGTGCCAGCAGCACGATCCAAGGACAGGGGGTAAACTCTGGAAACACCATATATTTT. It yields the protein CASSTIQGQGVNSGNTIYF. The chain joins TRBV7-6 to TRBJ1-3; 10 bases map to TRBD1. The germline CDR1 and CDR2 sequences are SGHVS and FNYEAQ. There are 19 residues in the CDR3. Trimming removed 5 bases from V and 0 bases from J; junction bases left unmatched: 13.

CDR3 sequence (DNA): TGTGCCATCAGTGAGCCGAAGCGGGGACCCTACAATGAGCAGTTCTTC. It encodes CAISEPKRGPYNEQFF. This chain links TRBV10-3 with TRBJ2-1; 7 bases are shared with TRBD2. J gave up 2 bases and V 2 bases, and 6 bases lay outside the gene matches. This CDR3 spans 16 amino acids. Germline V CDR1 and CDR2: ENHRY, SYGVKD.

The chain combines TRBV29-1 with TRBJ2-6; 9 bases map to TRBD1. The junction had 7 bases not matched to a gene; V was cut back by 4 bases and J by 3 bases. In germline, CDR1 is SQVTM, CDR2 ANQGSEA. This CDR3 is 16 amino acids long. CDR3 in DNA: TGCAGCGTTGCGGGACAGGGAAATTTTGGGGCCAACGTCCTGACTTTC. This gives the protein CSVAGQGNFGANVLTF.

The CDR3 region is CASSSSQGWRFPLHF. CDR3 sequence (DNA): TGTGCCAGCAGCTCCTCCCAGGGGTGGCGTTTTCCCCTCCACTTT. V usage is TRBV7-2 and J usage is TRBJ1-6, with a weak D call TRBD1 (6 bases). Deletions cut 4 bases from V and 13 bases from J, with 20 bases between. The CDR3 length is 15 residues. Germline V CDR1 and CDR2: SGHTA, FQGNSA.